These 29 T cell receptor beta chains originate from one sample sequenced in a study of T cells in Graves' hyperthyroidism and ophthalmopathy. Researchers amplified the TCR beta CDR3 regions from RNA transcripts. Using the HTBI primer set, a first-round RT-PCR was run on the TCR CDR3. In TCRdb, the multiplex PCR reads were re-called with MiXCR into one record per CDR3 protein. This sample yields some 500,000 distinct CDR3 sequences, of which approximately 24% are seen a single time; roughly 10% belongs to the top ten. Sequenced material: blood. These receptors were taken from a woman between 25 and 40 years old with Graves' ophthalmopathy.

This rearrangement joins TRBV20-1 to TRBJ2-1; either TRBD1 or TRBD2 may supply D (5 bases each). Trimming stripped 3 bases from V and 2 bases from J, with 14 bases between. The CDR3 consists of 15 residues. The germline V gene encodes CDR1 DFQATT and CDR2 SNEGSKA (reference sequence). This chain's CDR3 is CSARSLRGAYNEQFF. The CDR3 DNA sequence: TGCAGTGCTAGGAGTTTAAGAGGGGCCTACAATGAGCAGTTCTTC.

In this sample, this clonotype turned up many times. This chain connects TRBV7-2 to TRBJ2-5; the D gene is possibly TRBD1 (6 bases). This CDR3 has 13 amino acids. Trimming pared 6 bases from V and 5 bases from J, leaving 13 bases between. Germline-derived CDR1 and CDR2 are SGHTA and FQGNSA. CDR3 region: CASSLQGSETQYF. CDR3 DNA sequence: TGTGCCAGCAGTCTTCAGGGGAGCGAGACCCAGTACTTC. Supplemented by reference TRBV7-2 and TRBJ2-5, the full variable domain reads GAGVSQSPSNKVTEKGKDVELRCDPISGHTALYWYRQSLGQGLEFLIYFQGNSAPDKSGLPSDRFSAERTGGSVSTLTIQRTQQEDSAVYLCASSLQGSETQYFGPGTRLLVL.

The chain uses TRBV29-1 and TRBJ1-2; a weak D match, TRBD1 (5 bases). The CDR3 extends over 12 amino acids. V was cut by 7 bases and J by 4 bases, with 13 bases left in between. Germline V gives CDR1 SQVTM, CDR2 ANQGSEA. The CDR3 nucleotides read TGCAGCGCGGAGCCGGGGGGCTATGGCTACACCTTC. Translating it yields CSAEPGGYGYTF.

J is TRBJ1-2 and V is TRBV6-1; TRBD1 matches 7 bases. V lost 7 bases and J lost 6; bases outside the gene matches: 2. CDR3 length: 11 amino acids. CDR1 and CDR2 from the germline V gene are MNHNS and SASEGT. Written as DNA, the CDR3 is TGTGCCAGCACCAGGGGGGATGGCTACACCTTC. This codes for CASTRGDGYTF.

This clonotype occurred many times. This sequence joins TRBV28 and TRBJ1-2; possibly TRBD1 for D (5 bases). Germline V lookup: CDR1 MDHEN, CDR2 SYDVKM. V shed 6 bases and J shed 4 bases, with 21 bases lying between them. This CDR3 is built from 16 residues. In DNA form, the CDR3 reads TGTGCCAGCAGGCGTTTAACGGCAGGGTGGACCTATGGCTACACCTTC. Its protein product is CASRRLTAGWTYGYTF.

This clonotype was picked up many times. This chain links TRBV20-1 with TRBJ1-1; weak D call: TRBD1 (5 bases). This CDR3 has 14 amino acids. V was pared by 5 bases and J by 5 bases, with 18 bases between. The germline CDR1 and CDR2 sequences are DFQATT and SNEGSKA (reference sequence). Here the CDR3 reads CSAAPDGGWTEAFF. The CDR3 DNA reads TGCAGTGCTGCCCCGGACGGGGGATGGACTGAAGCTTTCTTT.

This clonotype has more than one count but fewer than ten. This chain links TRBV28 with TRBJ2-5; 8 nucleotides line up with TRBD1. The CDR3 is made up of 14 amino acids. The germline V gene encodes CDR1 MDHEN and CDR2 SYDVKM. With V trimmed by 1 base and J by 5 bases, 3 bases remained unmatched. CDR3 amino acids: CASSLSGGTETQYF. The DNA of the CDR3 is TGTGCCAGCAGTTTATCAGGGGGCACGGAGACCCAGTACTTC.

This rearrangement joins TRBV5-1 to TRBJ2-2; D is unresolved. Trimming pared 0 bases from V and 5 bases from J, leaving 8 bases between. Germline V gene lookup returns CDR1 SGHRS and CDR2 YFSETQ. The CDR3 extends over 14 amino acids. The CDR3, as DNA: TGCGCCAGCAGCTTGGGGAAGCGAACCGGGGAGCTGTTTTTT. It is translated as CASSLGKRTGELFF.

This clonotype was counted many times. The chain employs TRBV6-5 and TRBJ1-1; tentatively, D is TRBD1 (5 bases). Germline CDR1 reads MNHEY; CDR2 reads SVGAGI. Trimming took 2 bases from V and 1 from J, leaving 8 bases between them. This CDR3 has 14 amino acids. The DNA for the CDR3 is TGTGCCAGCAGTTACCCAGGGCGGAACACTGAAGCTTTCTTT. It specifies CASSYPGRNTEAFF.

This clonotype was picked up many times. V and J are TRBV11-2 and TRBJ2-7; 8 bases map to TRBD2. V shed 5 bases, J shed 6 bases, and the junction held 6 bases outside the gene matches. The CDR3 covers 13 residues. Germline CDR1 SGHAT, CDR2 FQNNGV. Here the CDR3 reads CASSSGSLFEQYF. As DNA, the CDR3 is TGTGCCAGCAGCAGCGGGAGTCTCTTCGAGCAGTACTTC.

This chain links TRBV30 with TRBJ1-1; D is unclear. The CDR3 is 16 amino acids. The germline CDR1 and CDR2 sequences are GTSNPN and SVGIG (reference sequence). Trimming took 0 bases from V and 4 from J, leaving 18 bases between them. The CDR3 DNA reads TGTGCCTGGAGTGTACCGGGCAGCCCTCCGGGCACTGAAGCTTTCTTT. Translation: CAWSVPGSPPGTEAFF.

The V and J genes are TRBV6-5 and TRBJ2-7, with D possibly TRBD1 on 7 matching bases. The germline V and J ends were trimmed by 0 bases and 4 bases, with 16 bases remaining between them. The germline gives CDR1 MNHEY, CDR2 SVGAGI. The CDR3 is made up of 16 amino acids. The CDR3 DNA reads as TGTGCCAGCAGTTACTCGCAGGGGGAGGTTTTTTACGAGCAGTACTTC. Translating gives CASSYSQGEVFYEQYF.

The V and J genes are TRBV2 and TRBJ1-2; tentative D call: TRBD1 (5 bases). Germline lookup yields CDR1 SNHLY and CDR2 FYNNEI. CDR3 length equals 17 residues. The V and J ends lost 6 bases and 3 bases respectively, with 23 bases between them. CDR3 DNA sequence: TGTGCCAGCAGCACCGGGACCAACCTATATGGGGACTATGGCTACACCTTC. Amino acids: CASSTGTNLYGDYGYTF.

This clonotype was seen ten or more times. This chain joins TRBV6-1 and TRBJ1-6, with D tentatively TRBD1 (5 bases). This CDR3 is 18 amino acids long. Trimming pared 2 bases from V and 0 bases from J, leaving 14 bases between. Germline V gene lookup returns CDR1 MNHNS and CDR2 SASEGT. CDR3 sequence: CASSERGGRSSYNSPLHF. CDR3 nucleotides: TGTGCCAGCAGTGAACGTGGGGGACGGAGCTCCTATAATTCACCCCTCCACTTT.

The chain has TRBV7-2 and TRBJ2-7; 9 positions match TRBD2. Losses at the gene ends were 1 base for V and 3 bases for J; bases not matched to a gene: 4. CDR1 and CDR2 (germline): SGHTA, FQGNSA. The CDR3 has 15 residues. The CDR3 here is CASSLGGLAFYEQYF. The CDR3 nucleotides are TGTGCCAGCAGCTTAGGAGGACTAGCGTTCTACGAGCAGTACTTC.

This clonotype has at least ten counts. V is TRBV29-1 and J is TRBJ1-1; tentative D call: TRBD1 (5 bases). The CDR3 contains 14 residues. The V and J ends lost 7 bases and 3 bases respectively, with 18 bases between them. Per germline, CDR1 SQVTM and CDR2 ANQGSEA. CDR3 region: CSAHPAGRYTEAFF. CDR3 sequence (DNA): TGCAGCGCTCACCCGGCGGGGCGATACACTGAAGCTTTCTTT.

This clonotype was counted ten times or more. This chain joins TRBV12-3 or TRBV12-4 and TRBJ2-7; TRBD1 aligns across 10 bases. J gave up 2 bases and V 3 bases, and 10 bases lay outside the gene matches. The CDR3 is 17 residues long. CDR3 sequence (DNA): TGTGCCAGCAGTTTTTGGGACAGGGGAAAGAGGGCCTACGAGCAGTACTTC. This codes for CASSFWDRGKRAYEQYF.

The chain joins TRBV7-2 to TRBJ1-5; 7 bases are a match to TRBD1. Per the germline V gene, CDR1 is SGHTA and CDR2 is FQGNSA. The CDR3 spans 15 residues. V shed 1 base, J shed 4 bases, and the junction held 4 bases outside the gene matches. CDR3: CASSLVGGQNQPQHF. CDR3 in DNA: TGTGCCAGCAGCTTAGTAGGGGGACAGAATCAGCCCCAGCATTTT.

This clonotype was seen repeatedly, ten times or more. The chain couples TRBV6-5 to TRBJ2-2, with D uncertain. V lost 0 bases, J lost 5 bases, and 4 bases lay in between. The CDR3 totals 13 residues. CDR1 and CDR2 from the germline V gene are MNHEY and SVGAGI. CDR3 bases: TGTGCCAGCAGTTACTCCCATACCGGGGAGCTGTTTTTT. It codes for CASSYSHTGELFF.

This clonotype has ten or more counts. This sequence joins TRBV3-1 and TRBJ1-2; D is unclear. This CDR3 region has 14 residues. Trimming took 5 bases from V and 6 from J, leaving 16 bases between them. Germline V gene data show CDR1 as LGHDT and CDR2 as YNNKEL (reference sequence). CDR3 in DNA: TGTGCCAGCAGCTCGACCGCTTTTAGAGATGGCTACACCTTC. This translates into CASSSTAFRDGYTF.

The chain links TRBV10-3 to TRBJ2-7; 10 positions agree with TRBD2. Germline V gene sequence: CDR1 ENHRY, CDR2 SYGVKD. V dropped 2 bases and J dropped 4; count of bases not matched to a gene: 14. The CDR3 runs 18 residues. The CDR3 reads CAISETSKREGRVYEQYF. CDR3 coding DNA: TGTGCCATCAGTGAGACATCAAAGCGGGAGGGCCGGGTATACGAGCAGTACTTC.

With regard to this clonotype: One end of the junction fails to match germline, which may point to a read error. The chain recombines TRBV2 with TRBJ1-1, with D perhaps TRBD1 (5 bases). The CDR3 is 11 amino acids. The V gene's germline CDR1 is SNHLY and CDR2 FYNNEI. The CDR3 sequence is CATSERDEALF. The CDR3 coding sequence is TGTGCCACCAGTGAACGGGACGAAGCTTTGTTT.

In this sample, this clonotype turned up many times. This chain connects TRBV5-1 to TRBJ2-1; 9 nucleotides agree with TRBD2. V lost 2 bases to trimming and J lost 10 bases; unmatched junction nucleotides: 1. Germline CDR1 is SGHRS and CDR2 is YFSETQ. This CDR3 is 12 amino acids long. As DNA, the CDR3 is TGCGCCAGCAGCTTTCTAGCGGGGGAGCAGTTCTTC. This translates into CASSFLAGEQFF.

This clonotype came up many times. The J gene is TRBJ2-5, the V gene TRBV20-1, with D maybe TRBD2 (5 bases). The CDR3 spans 12 residues. Trimming took off 5 bases at V and 0 bases at J, with 7 bases between the two ends. CDR1 is DFQATT, CDR2 SNEGSKA, per germline (reference sequence). CDR3 bases: TGCAGTGCTCCGGGGTACCAAGAGACCCAGTACTTC. This gives the protein CSAPGYQETQYF.

This clonotype was observed many times. This chain uses TRBV2 with TRBJ1-1; no clear D gene. The CDR3 length is 13 residues. Per the germline V gene, CDR1 is SNHLY and CDR2 is FYNNEI. Trimming pared 1 base from V and 6 bases from J, leaving 9 bases between. CDR3 loop: CASSEDRLSEAFF. In DNA, the CDR3 is TGTGCCAGCAGTGAAGATAGGCTATCTGAAGCTTTCTTT.

V usage is TRBV6-1 and J usage is TRBJ1-2, with 7 bases matching TRBD1. V was clipped by 4 bases and J by 1 base; unmatched bases: 6. CDR3 length equals 15 residues. Germline loops: CDR1 MNHNS, CDR2 SASEGT. CDR3 loop: CASSGGTDLNYGYTF. CDR3 in DNA: TGTGCCAGCAGTGGAGGGACAGATCTTAACTATGGCTACACCTTC.

The rearrangement uses TRBV7-2 and TRBJ2-7; D gene uncertain. Trimming left V 2 bases short and J 3 bases short, with 11 bases between. Germline V lookup: CDR1 SGHTA, CDR2 FQGNSA. CDR3 length equals 14 residues. CDR3 bases: TGTGCCAGCAGCTTATTCGGTGTCGGCTACGAGCAGTACTTC. It encodes CASSLFGVGYEQYF.

This chain connects TRBV11-1 to TRBJ2-7; TRBD1 aligns across 8 bases. Germline assignment: CDR1 SGHAT and CDR2 FQDESV (reference sequence). The J segment lost 3 bases and the V segment lost 5 bases, leaving 6 bases of the junction unmatched. The CDR3 has 14 residues. CDR3 in amino acids: CASSPRTGNYEQYF. CDR3 nucleotide sequence: TGTGCCAGCAGCCCTAGGACAGGGAACTACGAGCAGTACTTC.

This clonotype showed up many times. This chain joins TRBV20-1 and TRBJ2-2; maybe TRBD1 (6 bases). Deletions cut 0 bases from V and 5 bases from J, with 16 bases between. The length of the CDR3 is 16 residues. CDR1 is DFQATT, CDR2 SNEGSKA, per germline (reference sequence). The CDR3 sequence is CSARDPETGRTGELFF. The CDR3 DNA sequence: TGCAGTGCTAGAGATCCGGAAACAGGGCGGACCGGGGAGCTGTTTTTT.